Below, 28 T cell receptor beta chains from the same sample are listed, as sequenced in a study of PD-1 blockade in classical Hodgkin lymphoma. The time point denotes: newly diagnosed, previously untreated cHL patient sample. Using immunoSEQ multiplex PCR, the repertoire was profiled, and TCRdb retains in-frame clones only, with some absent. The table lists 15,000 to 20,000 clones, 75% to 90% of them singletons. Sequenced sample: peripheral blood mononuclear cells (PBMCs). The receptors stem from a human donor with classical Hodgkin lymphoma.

In nucleotides, the CDR3 is TGTGCCAGCAGCGTAGATGCGGGGCACTCCTACGAGCAGTACTTC. Encoded protein: CASSVDAGHSYEQYF. This rearrangement joins TRBV9 to TRBJ2-7; a weak D match, TRBD2 (6 bases). The germline V and J ends were trimmed by 0 bases and 0 bases, with 10 bases remaining between them. This CDR3 is 15 amino acids long. Germline values: CDR1 SGDLS, CDR2 YYNGEE.

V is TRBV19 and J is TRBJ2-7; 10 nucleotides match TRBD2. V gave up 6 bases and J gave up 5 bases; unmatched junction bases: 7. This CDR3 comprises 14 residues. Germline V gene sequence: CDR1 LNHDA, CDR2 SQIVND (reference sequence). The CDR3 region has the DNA TGTGCCAGTAGGAAAGCGGGAGGGCTCCACGAGCAGTACTTC. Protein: CASRKAGGLHEQYF.

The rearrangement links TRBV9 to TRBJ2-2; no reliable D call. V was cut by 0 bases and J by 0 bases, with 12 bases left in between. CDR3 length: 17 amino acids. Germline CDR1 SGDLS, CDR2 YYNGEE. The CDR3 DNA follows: TGTGCCAGCAGCGTAGCTCCCCTTACCGCGAACACCGGGGAGCTGTTTTTT. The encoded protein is CASSVAPLTANTGELFF.

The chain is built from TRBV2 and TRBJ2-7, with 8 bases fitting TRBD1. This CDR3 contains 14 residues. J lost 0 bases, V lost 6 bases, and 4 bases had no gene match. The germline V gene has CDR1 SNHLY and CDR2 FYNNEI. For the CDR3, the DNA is TGTGCCAGCAGGGGGACAGGTGTCTCCTACGAGCAGTACTTC. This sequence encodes CASRGTGVSYEQYF.

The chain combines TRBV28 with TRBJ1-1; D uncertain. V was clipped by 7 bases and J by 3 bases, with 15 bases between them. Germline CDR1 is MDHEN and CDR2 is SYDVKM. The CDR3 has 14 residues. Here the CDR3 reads CASIPGRPDTEAFF. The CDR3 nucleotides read TGTGCCAGCATCCCCGGGCGTCCGGACACTGAAGCTTTCTTT.

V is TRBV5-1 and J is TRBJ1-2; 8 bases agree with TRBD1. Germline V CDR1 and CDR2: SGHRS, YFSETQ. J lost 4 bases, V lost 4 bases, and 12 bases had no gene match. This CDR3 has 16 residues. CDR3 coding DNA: TGCGCCAGCAGCGGGACCGGGACAGGAGTTGTCTATGGCTACACCTTC. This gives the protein CASSGTGTGVVYGYTF.

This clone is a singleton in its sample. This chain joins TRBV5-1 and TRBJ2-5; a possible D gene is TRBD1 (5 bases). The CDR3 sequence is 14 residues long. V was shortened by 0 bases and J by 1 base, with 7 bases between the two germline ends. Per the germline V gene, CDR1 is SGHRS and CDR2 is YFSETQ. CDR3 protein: CASSLGQRQETQYF. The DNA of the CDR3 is TGCGCCAGCAGCTTGGGACAGCGCCAAGAGACCCAGTACTTC.

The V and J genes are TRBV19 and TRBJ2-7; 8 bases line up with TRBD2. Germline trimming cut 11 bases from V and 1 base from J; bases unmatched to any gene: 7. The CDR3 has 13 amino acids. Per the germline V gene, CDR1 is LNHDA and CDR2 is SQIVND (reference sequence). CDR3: CAGTRAPSYEQYF. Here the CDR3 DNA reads TGTGCCGGGACTAGAGCGCCATCCTACGAGCAGTACTTC.

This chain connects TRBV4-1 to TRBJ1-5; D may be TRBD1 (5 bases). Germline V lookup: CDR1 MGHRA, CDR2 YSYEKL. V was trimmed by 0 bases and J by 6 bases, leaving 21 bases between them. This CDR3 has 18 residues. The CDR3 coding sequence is TGCGCCAGCAGCCAAGATAGTCCCGGGGGGACGAGAAGTCAGCCCCAGCATTTT. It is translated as CASSQDSPGGTRSQPQHF.

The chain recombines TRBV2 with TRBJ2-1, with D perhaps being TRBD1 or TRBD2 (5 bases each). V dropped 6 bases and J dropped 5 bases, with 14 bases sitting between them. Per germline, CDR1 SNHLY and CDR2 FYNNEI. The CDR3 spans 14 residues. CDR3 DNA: TGTGCCAGCAGGCGCCGGGGCCTTGACAATGAGCAGTTCTTC. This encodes CASRRRGLDNEQFF.

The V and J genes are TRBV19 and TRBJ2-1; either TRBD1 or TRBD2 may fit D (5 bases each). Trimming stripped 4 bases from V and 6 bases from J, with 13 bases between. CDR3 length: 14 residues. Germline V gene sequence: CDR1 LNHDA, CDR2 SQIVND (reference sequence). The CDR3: CASSTPGRTNEQFF. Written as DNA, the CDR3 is TGTGCCAGTAGTACCCCAGGGAGAACCAATGAGCAGTTCTTC.

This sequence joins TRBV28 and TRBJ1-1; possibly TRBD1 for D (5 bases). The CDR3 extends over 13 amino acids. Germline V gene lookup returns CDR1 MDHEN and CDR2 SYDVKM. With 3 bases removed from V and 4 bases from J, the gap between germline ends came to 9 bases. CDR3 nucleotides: TGTGCCAGCAGTTTCTGGGGGAGCACTGAAGCTTTCTTT. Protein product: CASSFWGSTEAFF.

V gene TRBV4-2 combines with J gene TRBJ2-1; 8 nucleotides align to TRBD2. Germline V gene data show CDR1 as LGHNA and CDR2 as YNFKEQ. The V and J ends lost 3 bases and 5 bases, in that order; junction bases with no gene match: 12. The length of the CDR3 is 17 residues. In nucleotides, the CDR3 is TGTGCCAGCAGCCATCCAGGTGCGGGAGGAGGCAACAATGAGCAGTTCTTC. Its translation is CASSHPGAGGGNNEQFF.

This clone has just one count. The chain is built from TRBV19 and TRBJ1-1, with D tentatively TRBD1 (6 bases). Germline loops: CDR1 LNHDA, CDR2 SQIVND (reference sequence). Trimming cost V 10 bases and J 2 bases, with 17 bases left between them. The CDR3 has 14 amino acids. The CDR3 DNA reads TGTGCCACTTGCCCGACAGGATTTAACACTGAAGCTTTCTTT. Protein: CATCPTGFNTEAFF.

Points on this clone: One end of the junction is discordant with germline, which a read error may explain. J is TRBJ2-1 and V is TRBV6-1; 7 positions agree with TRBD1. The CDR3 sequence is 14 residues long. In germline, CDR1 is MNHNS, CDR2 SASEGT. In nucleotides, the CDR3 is TGTGCCAGCGCGACGGGACAGTTATACAATGGGCAGTTCTTC. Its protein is CASATGQLYNGQFF.

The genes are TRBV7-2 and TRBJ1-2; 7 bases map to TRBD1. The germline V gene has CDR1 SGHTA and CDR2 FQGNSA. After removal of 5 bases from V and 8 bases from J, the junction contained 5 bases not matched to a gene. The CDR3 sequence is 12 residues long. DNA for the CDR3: TGTGCCAGCAGCCCGGGACAGACCGGCTACACCTTC. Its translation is CASSPGQTGYTF. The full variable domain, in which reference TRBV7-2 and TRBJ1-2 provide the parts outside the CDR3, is GAGVSQSPSNKVTEKGKDVELRCDPISGHTALYWYRQSLGQGLEFLIYFQGNSAPDKSGLPSDRFSAERTGGSVSTLTIQRTQQEDSAVYLCASSPGQTGYTFGSGTRLTVV.

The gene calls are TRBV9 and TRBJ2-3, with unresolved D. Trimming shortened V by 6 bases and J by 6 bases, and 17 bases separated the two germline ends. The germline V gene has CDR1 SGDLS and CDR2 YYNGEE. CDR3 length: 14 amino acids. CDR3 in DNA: TGTGCCAGCAACCAATACCGCGTGGGGGATACGCAGTATTTT. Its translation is CASNQYRVGDTQYF.

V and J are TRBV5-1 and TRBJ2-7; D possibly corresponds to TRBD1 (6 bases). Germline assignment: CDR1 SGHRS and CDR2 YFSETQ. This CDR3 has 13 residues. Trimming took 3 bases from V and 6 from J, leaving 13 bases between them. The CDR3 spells CASSSQQGGEQYF. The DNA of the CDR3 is TGCGCCAGCAGCTCGCAACAGGGTGGCGAGCAGTACTTC.

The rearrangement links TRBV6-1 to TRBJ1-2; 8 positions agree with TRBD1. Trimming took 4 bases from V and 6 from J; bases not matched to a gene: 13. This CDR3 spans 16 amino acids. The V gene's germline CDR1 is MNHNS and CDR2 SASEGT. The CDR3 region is CASSGYSQGVVDGYTF. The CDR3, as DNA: TGTGCCAGCAGTGGTTACTCACAGGGGGTCGTTGATGGCTACACCTTC.

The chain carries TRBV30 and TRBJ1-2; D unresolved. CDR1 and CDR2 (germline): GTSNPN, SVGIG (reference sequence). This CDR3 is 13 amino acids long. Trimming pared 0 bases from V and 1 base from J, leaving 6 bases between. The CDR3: CAWSVTLNYGYTF. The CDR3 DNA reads TGTGCCTGGAGTGTAACCCTTAACTATGGCTACACCTTC.

The CDR3 spells CASSALAGGQETQYF. The CDR3 coding sequence is TGTGCCAGCAGTGCCCTAGCGGGAGGGCAAGAGACCCAGTACTTC. The V call is TRBV27, the J call TRBJ2-5; 12 nucleotides align to TRBD2. The CDR3 is 15 amino acids. Germline CDR1 MNHEY, CDR2 SMNVEV (reference sequence). Unmatched junction bases numbered 3, after V lost 5 bases and J lost 2 bases.

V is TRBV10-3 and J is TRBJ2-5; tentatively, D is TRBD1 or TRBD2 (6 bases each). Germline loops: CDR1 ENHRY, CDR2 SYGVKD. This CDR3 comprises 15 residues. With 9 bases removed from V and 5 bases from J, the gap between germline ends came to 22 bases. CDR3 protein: CAISPGTQRGETQYF. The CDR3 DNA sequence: TGTGCCATTTCGCCCGGGACTCAAAGGGGGGAGACCCAGTACTTC.

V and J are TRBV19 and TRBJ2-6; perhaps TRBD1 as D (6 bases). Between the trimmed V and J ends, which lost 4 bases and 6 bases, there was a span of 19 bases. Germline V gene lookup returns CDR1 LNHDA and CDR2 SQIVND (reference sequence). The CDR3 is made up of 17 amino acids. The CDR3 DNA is TGTGCCAGTAGTAAGGGGGAAAGGGCTTTAGAGGCCAACGTCCTGACTTTC. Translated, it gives CASSKGERALEANVLTF.

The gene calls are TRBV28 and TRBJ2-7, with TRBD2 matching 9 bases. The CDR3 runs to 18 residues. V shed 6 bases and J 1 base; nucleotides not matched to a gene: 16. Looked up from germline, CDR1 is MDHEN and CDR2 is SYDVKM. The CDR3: CASRGTEGASGISYEQYF. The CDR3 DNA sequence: TGTGCCAGCAGAGGGACGGAAGGGGCTAGCGGGATATCCTACGAGCAGTACTTC. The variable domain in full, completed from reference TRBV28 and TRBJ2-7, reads DVKVTQSSRYLVKRTGEKVFLECVQDMDHENMFWYRQDPGLGLRLIYFSYDVKMKEKGDIPEGYSVSREKKERFSLILESASTNQTSMYLCASRGTEGASGISYEQYFGPGTRLTVT.

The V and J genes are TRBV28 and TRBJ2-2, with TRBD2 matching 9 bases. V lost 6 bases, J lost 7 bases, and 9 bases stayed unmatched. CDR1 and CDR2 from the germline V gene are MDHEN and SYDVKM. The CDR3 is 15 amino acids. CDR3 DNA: TGTGCCAGCAGGGCTAGCGGGACTAATATCGGGGAGCTGTTTTTT. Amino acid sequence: CASRASGTNIGELFF.

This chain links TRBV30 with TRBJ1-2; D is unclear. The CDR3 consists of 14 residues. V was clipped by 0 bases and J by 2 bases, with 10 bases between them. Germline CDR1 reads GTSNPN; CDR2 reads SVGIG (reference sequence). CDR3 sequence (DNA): TGTGCCTGGAGTGTCTCCCTGGGAAACTATGGCTACACCTTC. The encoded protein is CAWSVSLGNYGYTF. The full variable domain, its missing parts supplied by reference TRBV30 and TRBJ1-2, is SQTIHQWPATLVQPVGSPLSLECTVEGTSNPNLYWYRQAAGRGLQLLFYSVGIGQISSEVPQNLSASRPQDRQFILSSKKLLLSDSGFYLCAWSVSLGNYGYTFGSGTRLTVV.

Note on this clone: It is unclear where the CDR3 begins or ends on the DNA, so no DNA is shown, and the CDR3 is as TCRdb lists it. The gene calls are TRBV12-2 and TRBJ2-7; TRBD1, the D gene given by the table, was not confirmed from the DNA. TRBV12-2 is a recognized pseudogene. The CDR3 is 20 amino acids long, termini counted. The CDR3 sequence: CASRLGWGQGATRPSYEQYF.

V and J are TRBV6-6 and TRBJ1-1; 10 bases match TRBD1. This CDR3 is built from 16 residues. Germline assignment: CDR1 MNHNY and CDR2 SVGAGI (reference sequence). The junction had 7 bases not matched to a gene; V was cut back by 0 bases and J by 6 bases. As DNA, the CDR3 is TGTGCCAGCAGTTACTCGAGGTTAGGGACAGGGGCTGAAGCTTTCTTT. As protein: CASSYSRLGTGAEAFF.